This T cell receptor beta chain appears in the sequencing data of a study of blood T cells in healthy people across ages (dated by TCRdb to the mid-2010s). As for the study more broadly: In model experiments, template switching captured roughly one uniquely barcoded TCR beta cDNA molecule for every two T cells. The study measured age-related changes in TCR beta repertoire diversity using deep sequencing normalized with unique cDNA molecular identifiers. The donors were split into four age groups: young (average approximately 16 years), middle-aged (nearly 40), aged (over 55) and long-lived (over 75). Using the same blood draw, the study looked at two additional independent replicas of 1 million unique cDNA reads for two donors, one aged 18 to 29 and the other aged 80 or older. Here is what the overall study found, with its caveats: Because donor CMV infection status was unknown, age-related changes in expanded clonotypes were potentially confounded. Estimates of total diversity based on one million sequenced T cells were regarded as lower bounds and as underestimates. Observed TCR beta diversity per million T cells fell roughly linearly with age, and a significant reduction was already apparent by age about 36. Since profiling was done on bulk unsorted PBMCs, naive and antigen-experienced compartments could not be conclusively compared. The percentage of naive T cells measured by flow cytometry correlated strongly with observed TCR beta diversity. Compared with the aged group, the long-lived group had more naive CD4+ T cells, fewer expanded clones and increased TCR diversity, suggesting age selection.

This clonotype was counted a few times. It lacks a known antigen. Per-nucleotide qualities are absent, and no much larger clonotype sits a single base away. Donors were 30 to 45 systemically healthy Caucasian individuals from Russia aged roughly 6 to 95 years. Each donor gave approximately 9.4 milliliters of peripheral blood, drawn into EDTA-treated Vacutainer tubes. PBMCs were isolated by Ficoll-Paque density-gradient centrifugation, with at least 6 million obtained per sample. Trizol reagent was used to extract total RNA from PBMCs, with at least 5.5 micrograms per sample. For every donor, flow cytometry on a PBMC aliquot measured the percentage of naive CD45RAhigh/CD27high T cells. V lost 8 bases and J lost 1 base, and the count of bases not matched to a germline gene is 17. Including cysteine and phenylalanine, the CDR3 has 18 amino acids. Of all the DNA, just the CDR3 is kept, 54 bases in frame from base 1. CDR1 and CDR2 (MDHEN, SYDVKM) derive from the germline V gene.

Receptor libraries were prepared by 5' RACE. The instrument given in TCRdb is Illumina HiSeq 2500. A second about 6 to 11 cycle PCR used a sample-barcoded 5' primer and a J-beta primer mix. A unique molecular identifier was introduced onto each TCR beta cDNA molecule by a template-switch 5' adaptor carrying 12 random nucleotides. Each sample yielded at least 3 million CDR3-containing paired-end reads. First-strand cDNA was synthesized from all RNA with the Mint cDNA synthesis kit, primed by a TRBC-specific oligonucleotide. Following uracil-DNA glycosylase treatment, all cDNA underwent a first 18-cycle PCR with the universal primers M1SS and BC2_uni_R. The authors' pipeline ran thus. For normalization, 1 million high-quality reads, each with a distinct molecular identifier, were randomly selected from each sample. Reads with shared molecular identifiers were discarded instead of being binned into consensus sequences. CDR3 identification, clonotype clustering and error correction used MiTCR with a Q25 quality threshold and the strictest error-elimination algorithm. A nonparametric unseen species model with Euler transformation was used to estimate a lower bound on total TCR beta diversity. The public reads were quality trimmed at Q25 with fastp and then assembled into clones with MiXCR by TCRdb, keeping productive beta chains. Rows matching on CDR3 protein sequence are summarized as one entry with the most common DNA and genes. The V and J calls and clone size come from TCRdb's table, not from the authors' own analysis. The sample includes about 930,000 distinct CDR3 sequences, with under 35% observed a single time. Clones ranked in the top ten supply around 9.6% of the sample.

This same sample was also taken into another study, of T cells of mothers and their children. From the second report: Nine systemically healthy Caucasian individuals served as donors, namely three mothers together with their six children. cDNA synthesis used all of the extracted RNA, with 1.5 ug of RNA in each 15 ul reaction. In the second PCR, the M1S primer introduced both the sample barcodes and 2-4 random nucleotides. More than 8 million TCR beta CDR3 reads were obtained from each mother, and some 3.3 million reads were obtained from each child. In both related and unrelated pairs, thymic selection shapes the output of TCR recombination in a similar way, with inherited differences having only a minor effect. Related mother-child pairs always showed normalized repertoire overlap that was slightly higher than in unrelated mother-child pairs, though the difference was never significant. No persistent microchimeric T cell clones were found, with a detection sensitivity of 85 to 100 clones per million clonotypes. Deep NGS was used in the study to compare the TCR beta repertoires of mothers and children and to look for features that separate related mother-child pairs from unrelated individuals. On average, the children were approximately 11 +/- 4 years old, while the mothers were about 40 +/- 4 years old. After adapter ligation with NEBNext reagents, the libraries were sequenced on Illumina HiSeq 2000 with 100+100 nt paired-end reads. To avoid cross-contamination, the mother libraries and the child libraries were prepared a month apart and sequenced in separate runs. For each donor, between roughly 450,000 and 2,200,000 distinct TCR beta clonotypes were identified. Naive TCR beta clonotypes were estimated from low-frequency clonotypes matched to each donor's FACS-determined naive share, without sorting.

The receptor's source is a woman aged 40 to 50 in good health. Sequenced material: blood. The sequence is built from TRBV28 and TRBJ1-5, with 7 bases aligning to TRBD1. For the CDR3, the sequence is CASRPLGLGGWSNQPQHF. The DNA sequence follows: TGTGCCAGCCGCCCTCTGGGGTTAGGGGGCTGGAGCAATCAGCCCCAGCATTTT.